This TCR beta chain is drawn from a study of T cells after posttransplantation cyclophosphamide. CDR3 length equals 12 residues. Trimming left V 5 bases short and J 6 bases short, with 8 bases between. From germline, CDR1 is SEHNR and CDR2 FQNEAQ (reference sequence). The naive gate required viable CD3+CD4+ or CD3+CD8+ cells with CCR7+CD45RA+CD45RO-CD95-CD27+CD28+ phenotype. The repertoire was sequenced with immunoSEQ multiplex PCR; TCRdb's copy has only in-frame clones and lacks some. The data show approximately 23,000 clones, approximately 97% seen once. The V and J genes are TRBV7-9 and TRBJ1-5; possibly TRBD1 for D (5 bases). The clonotype was recovered from a man aged 50-60 years in good health, CMV-negative, and a related stem cell transplant donor. The sequencing sample was made of naive CD4+ T cells sorted from PBMCs. The CDR3 bases are TGTGCCAGCAGCGTGACAGCTCAGCCCCAGCATTTT. This sequence encodes CASSVTAQPQHF. The variable domain in full, with the rest retrieved from reference TRBV7-9 and TRBJ1-5, is DTGVSQNPRHKITKRGQNVTFRCDPISEHNRLYWYRQTLGQGPEFLTYFQNEAQLEKSRLLSDRFSAERPKGSFSTLEIQRTEQGDSAMYLCASSVTAQPQHFGDGTRLSIL.